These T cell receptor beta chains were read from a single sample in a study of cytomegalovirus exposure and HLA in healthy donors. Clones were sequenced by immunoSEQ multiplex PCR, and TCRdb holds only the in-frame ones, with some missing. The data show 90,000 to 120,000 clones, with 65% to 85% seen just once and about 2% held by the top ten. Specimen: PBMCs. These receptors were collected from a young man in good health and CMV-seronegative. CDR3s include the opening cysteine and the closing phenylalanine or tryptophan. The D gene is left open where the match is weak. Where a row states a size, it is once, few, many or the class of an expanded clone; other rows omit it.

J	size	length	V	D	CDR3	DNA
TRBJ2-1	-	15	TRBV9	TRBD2	CASSGTSGGANEQFF	TGTGCCAGCAGCGGGACTAGCGGGGGGGCGAATGAGCAGTTCTTC
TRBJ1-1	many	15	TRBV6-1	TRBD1	CASSEVGTGGTEAFF	TGTGCCAGCAGTGAAGTTGGGACAGGGGGCACTGAAGCTTTCTTT
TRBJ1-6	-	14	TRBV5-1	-	CASSLDVGDSPLHF	TGCGCCAGCAGCTTGGATGTGGGCGATTCACCCCTCCACTTT
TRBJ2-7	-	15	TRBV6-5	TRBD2	CASRSGGRDSYEQYF	TGTGCCAGCAGGTCGGGCGGGAGAGATTCCTACGAGCAGTACTTC
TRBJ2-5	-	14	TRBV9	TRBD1	CASSSPTGLETQYF	TGTGCCAGCAGCTCCCCGACAGGGCTAGAGACCCAGTACTTC
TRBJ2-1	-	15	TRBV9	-	CASSANRDFYNEQFF	TGTGCCAGCAGCGCCAACCGGGACTTCTACAATGAGCAGTTCTTC
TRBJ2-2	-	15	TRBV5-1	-	CASSGDAGIAGELFF	TGCGCCAGCAGCGGCGATGCCGGGATAGCCGGGGAGCTGTTTTTT
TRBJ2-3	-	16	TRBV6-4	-	CASSQSGGAPGDTQYF	TGTGCCAGCAGTCAAAGTGGGGGGGCCCCTGGAGATACGCAGTATTTT
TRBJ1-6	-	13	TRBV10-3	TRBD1	CAIRGQPNSPLHF	TGTGCCATCAGGGGACAGCCAAATTCACCCCTCCACTTT
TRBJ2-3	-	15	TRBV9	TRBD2	CASSVGLAGTDTQYF	TGTGCCAGCAGCGTGGGACTAGCAGGGACAGATACGCAGTATTTT
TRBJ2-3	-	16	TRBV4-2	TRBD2	CASSQTSGGGVDTQYF	TGTGCCAGCAGCCAAACCTCTGGCGGGGGGGTAGATACGCAGTATTTT
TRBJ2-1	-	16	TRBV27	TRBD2	CASSLLAGALYNEQFF	TGTGCCAGCAGTTTACTAGCGGGGGCCCTTTACAATGAGCAGTTCTTC
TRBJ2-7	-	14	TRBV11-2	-	CASSPVRAPGEQYF	TGTGCCAGCAGCCCAGTACGGGCCCCGGGGGAGCAGTACTTC
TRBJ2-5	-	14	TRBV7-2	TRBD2	CASSRGGAGGAQYF	TGTGCCAGCAGTCGCGGGGGGGCCGGAGGGGCCCAGTACTTC
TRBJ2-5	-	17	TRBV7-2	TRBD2	CASSSKAGGIPRETQYF	TGTGCCAGCAGTTCCAAAGCGGGGGGCATACCACGGGAGACCCAGTACTTC
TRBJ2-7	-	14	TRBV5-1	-	CASSPQAATYEQYF	TGCGCCAGCAGCCCTCAGGCCGCTACCTACGAGCAGTACTTC
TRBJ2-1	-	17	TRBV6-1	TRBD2	CASSEGLAGGPYNEQFF	TGTGCCAGCAGTGAAGGACTAGCGGGGGGCCCCTACAATGAGCAGTTCTTC
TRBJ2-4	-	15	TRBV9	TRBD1	CASSVGGQGENIQYF	TGTGCCAGCAGCGTAGGAGGACAGGGAGAAAACATTCAGTACTTC
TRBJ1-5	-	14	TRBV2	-	CASSATTLDQPQHF	TGTGCCAGCAGTGCAACGACCCTAGATCAGCCCCAGCATTTT
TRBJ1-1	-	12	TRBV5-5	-	CASSGRQVEAFF	TGTGCCAGCAGCGGGCGACAGGTTGAAGCTTTCTTT
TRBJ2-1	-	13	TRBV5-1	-	CASSQDSYNEQFF	TGCGCCAGCAGCCAGGACTCCTACAATGAGCAGTTCTTC
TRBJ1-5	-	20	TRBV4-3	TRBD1	CASSFTGTGVLTEGNQPQHF	TGCGCCAGCAGCTTTACCGGGACAGGGGTTCTCACCGAGGGCAATCAGCCCCAGCATTTT
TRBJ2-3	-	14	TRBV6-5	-	CASSYSTSGSTQYF	TGTGCCAGCAGTTACTCGACTTCTGGCAGTACGCAGTATTTT
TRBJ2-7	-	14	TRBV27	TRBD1	CASSPGQGGYEQYF	TGTGCCAGCAGTCCGGGACAGGGGGGCTACGAGCAGTACTTC
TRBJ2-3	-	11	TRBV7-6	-	CASSHLDTQYF	TGTGCCAGCAGCCACTTGGATACGCAGTATTTT
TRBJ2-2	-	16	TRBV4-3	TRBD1	CASSRATGTGPGELFF	TGCGCCAGCAGCCGGGCGACCGGGACAGGGCCCGGGGAGCTGTTTTTT
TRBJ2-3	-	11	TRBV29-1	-	CSATSSDTQYF	TGCAGCGCGACAAGTTCAGATACGCAGTATTTT
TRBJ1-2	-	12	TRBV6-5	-	CASSFGGGRYPF	TGTGCCAGCAGTTTCGGTGGCGGCCGCTACCCCTTC
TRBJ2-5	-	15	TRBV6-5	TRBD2	CASSPLSGGGRTQYF	TGTGCCAGCAGCCCTCTTAGCGGGGGCGGCCGGACCCAGTACTTC
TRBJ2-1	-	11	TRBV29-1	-	CSVEKRNEQFF	TGCAGCGTTGAAAAGCGCAATGAGCAGTTCTTC
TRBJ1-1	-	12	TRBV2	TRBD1	CASSGGRSEAFF	TGTGCCAGTTCAGGGGGCAGGTCTGAAGCTTTCTTT
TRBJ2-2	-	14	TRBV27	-	CASSLGKSTGELFF	TGTGCCAGCAGTTTAGGCAAATCAACCGGGGAGCTGTTTTTT
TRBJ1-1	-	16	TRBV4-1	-	CASSPTDTHSNTEAFF	TGCGCCAGCAGTCCGACGGACACCCATTCGAACACTGAAGCTTTCTTT
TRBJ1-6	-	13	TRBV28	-	CASSLPGGSPLHF	TGTGCCAGCAGTTTACCCGGGGGTTCACCCCTCCACTTT
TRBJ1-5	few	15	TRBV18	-	CASSPPVREDQPQHF	TGTGCCAGCTCACCACCGGTCAGGGAGGATCAGCCCCAGCATTTT
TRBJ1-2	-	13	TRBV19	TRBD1	CASNTGTGEGYTF	TGTGCCAGTAACACCGGGACAGGAGAAGGCTACACCTTC
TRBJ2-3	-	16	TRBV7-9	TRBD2	CASSSDGTSGTDTQYF	TGTGCCAGCAGCTCCGACGGGACTAGCGGGACAGATACGCAGTATTTT